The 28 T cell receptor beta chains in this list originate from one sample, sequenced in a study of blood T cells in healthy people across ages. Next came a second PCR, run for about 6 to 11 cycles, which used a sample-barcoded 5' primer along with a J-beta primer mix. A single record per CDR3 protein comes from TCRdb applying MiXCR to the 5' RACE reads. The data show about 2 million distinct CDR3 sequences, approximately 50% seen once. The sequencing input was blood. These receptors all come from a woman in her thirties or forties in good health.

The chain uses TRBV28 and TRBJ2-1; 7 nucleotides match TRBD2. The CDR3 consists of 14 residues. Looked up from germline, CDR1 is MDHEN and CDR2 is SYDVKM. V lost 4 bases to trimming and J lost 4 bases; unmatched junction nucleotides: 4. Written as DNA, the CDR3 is TGTGCCAGCAGTTCTAGGGACTATTACAATGAGCAGTTCTTC. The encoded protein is CASSSRDYYNEQFF.

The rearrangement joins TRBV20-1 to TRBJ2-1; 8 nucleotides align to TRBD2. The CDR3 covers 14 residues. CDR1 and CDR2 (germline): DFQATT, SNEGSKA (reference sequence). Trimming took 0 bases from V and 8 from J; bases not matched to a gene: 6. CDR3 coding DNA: TGCAGTGCTAGAGAGGCGGGGGGCATGGATGAGCAGTTCTTC. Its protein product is CSAREAGGMDEQFF.

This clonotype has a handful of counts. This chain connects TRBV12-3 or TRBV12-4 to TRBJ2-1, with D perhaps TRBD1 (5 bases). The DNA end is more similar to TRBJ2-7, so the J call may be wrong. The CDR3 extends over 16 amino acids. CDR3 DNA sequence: TGTGCCAGCAGTCCCTCACAGGAGAGCTCCTACAATGAGCAGTACTTC. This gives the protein CASSPSQESSYNEQYF.

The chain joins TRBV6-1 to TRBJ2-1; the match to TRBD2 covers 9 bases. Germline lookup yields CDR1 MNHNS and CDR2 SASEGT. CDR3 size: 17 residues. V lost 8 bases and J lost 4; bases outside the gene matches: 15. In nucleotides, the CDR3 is TGTGCCAGCTGGAGGAGGCGGGGGGGCACTTTGTACAATGAGCAGTTCTTC. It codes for CASWRRRGGTLYNEQFF.

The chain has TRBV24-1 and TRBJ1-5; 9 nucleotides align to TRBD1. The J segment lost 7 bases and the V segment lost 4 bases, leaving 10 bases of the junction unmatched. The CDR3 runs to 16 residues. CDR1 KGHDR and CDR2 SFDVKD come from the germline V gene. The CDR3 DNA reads TGTGCCACCAGTGACGCCTCAGGACAGGGGCCACAGCCCCAGCATTTT. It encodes CATSDASGQGPQPQHF.

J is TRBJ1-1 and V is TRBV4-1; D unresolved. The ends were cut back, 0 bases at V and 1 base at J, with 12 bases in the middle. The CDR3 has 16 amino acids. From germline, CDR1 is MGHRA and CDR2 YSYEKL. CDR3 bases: TGCGCCAGCAGCCAAGAGGAGTCATGGGGGAACACTGAAGCTTTCTTT. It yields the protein CASSQEESWGNTEAFF.

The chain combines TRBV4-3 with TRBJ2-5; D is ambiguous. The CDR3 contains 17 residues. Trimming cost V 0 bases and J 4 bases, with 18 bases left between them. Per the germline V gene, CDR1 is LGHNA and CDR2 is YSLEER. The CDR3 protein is CASSQERSMVIGETQYF. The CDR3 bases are TGCGCCAGCAGCCAAGAGCGATCCATGGTAATTGGAGAGACCCAGTACTTC.

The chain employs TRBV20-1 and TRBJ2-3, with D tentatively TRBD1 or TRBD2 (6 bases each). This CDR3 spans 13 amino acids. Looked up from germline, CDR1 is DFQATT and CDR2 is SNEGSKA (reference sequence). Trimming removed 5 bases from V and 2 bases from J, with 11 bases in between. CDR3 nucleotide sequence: TGCAGTGCTCGGGGGCCCTACACAGATACGCAGTATTTT. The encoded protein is CSARGPYTDTQYF.

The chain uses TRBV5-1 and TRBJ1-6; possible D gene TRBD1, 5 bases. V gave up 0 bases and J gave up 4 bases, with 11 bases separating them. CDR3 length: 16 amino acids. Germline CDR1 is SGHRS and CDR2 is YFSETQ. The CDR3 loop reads CASSLDTGLYNSPLHF. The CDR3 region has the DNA TGCGCCAGCAGCTTGGATACAGGACTTTATAATTCACCCCTCCACTTT.

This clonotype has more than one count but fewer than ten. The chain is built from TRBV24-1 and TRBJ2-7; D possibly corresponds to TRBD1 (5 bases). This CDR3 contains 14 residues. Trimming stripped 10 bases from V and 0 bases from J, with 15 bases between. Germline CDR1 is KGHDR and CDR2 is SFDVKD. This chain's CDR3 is CATSVGANSYEQYF. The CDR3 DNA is TGTGCCACAAGCGTTGGGGCAAACTCCTACGAGCAGTACTTC.

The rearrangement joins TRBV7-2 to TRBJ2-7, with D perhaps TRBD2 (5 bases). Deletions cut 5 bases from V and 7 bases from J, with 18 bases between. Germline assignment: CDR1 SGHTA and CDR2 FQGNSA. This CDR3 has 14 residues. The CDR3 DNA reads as TGTGCCAGCAGCCCAAAAGGACTGCAATTGGAGCAGTACTTC. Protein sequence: CASSPKGLQLEQYF.

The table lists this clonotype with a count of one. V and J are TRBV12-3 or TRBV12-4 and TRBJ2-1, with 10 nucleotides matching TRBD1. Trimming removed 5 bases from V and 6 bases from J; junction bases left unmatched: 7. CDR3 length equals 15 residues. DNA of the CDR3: TGTGCCAGCAGTGACCGGGACAGGGGTGGCAATGAGCAGTTCTTC. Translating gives CASSDRDRGGNEQFF.

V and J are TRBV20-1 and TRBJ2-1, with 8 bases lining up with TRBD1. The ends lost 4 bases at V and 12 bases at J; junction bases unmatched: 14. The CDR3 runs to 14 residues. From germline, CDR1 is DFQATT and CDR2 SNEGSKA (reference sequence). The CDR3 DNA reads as TGCAGTGCTATAAAGTGGACAGGGAGCGATGGGCAGTTCTTC. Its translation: CSAIKWTGSDGQFF.

The CDR3 protein is CASSYRGSGGNTYEQYF. The CDR3 coding sequence is TGTGCCAGCAGTTACCGCGGCAGCGGGGGAAATACCTACGAGCAGTACTTC. The chain joins TRBV6-5 to TRBJ2-7, with TRBD2 matching over 8 bases. This CDR3 comprises 17 residues. Germline trimming cut 2 bases from V and 2 bases from J; bases unmatched to any gene: 11. Germline-derived CDR1 and CDR2 are MNHEY and SVGAGI.

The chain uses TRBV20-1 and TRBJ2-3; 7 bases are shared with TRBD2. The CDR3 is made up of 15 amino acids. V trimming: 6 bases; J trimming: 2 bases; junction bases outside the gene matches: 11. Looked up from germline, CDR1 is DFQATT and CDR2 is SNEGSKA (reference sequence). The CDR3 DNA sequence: TGCAGTGCCCTACAACTAGCGCAATACACAGATACGCAGTATTTT. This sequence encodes CSALQLAQYTDTQYF.

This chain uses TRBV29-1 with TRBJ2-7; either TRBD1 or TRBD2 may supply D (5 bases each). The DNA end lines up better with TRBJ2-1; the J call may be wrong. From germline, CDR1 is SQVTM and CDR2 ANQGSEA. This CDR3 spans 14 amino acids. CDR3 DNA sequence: TGCAGCGTTGGAGGGACCTTAGGGGAAAATGAGCAGTTCTTC. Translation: CSVGGTLGENEQFF.

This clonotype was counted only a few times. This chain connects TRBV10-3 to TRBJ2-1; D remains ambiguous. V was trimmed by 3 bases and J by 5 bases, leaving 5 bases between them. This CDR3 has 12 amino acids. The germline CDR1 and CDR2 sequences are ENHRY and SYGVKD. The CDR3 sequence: CAISDQDNEQFF. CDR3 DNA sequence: TGTGCCATCAGTGATCAGGACAATGAGCAGTTCTTC.

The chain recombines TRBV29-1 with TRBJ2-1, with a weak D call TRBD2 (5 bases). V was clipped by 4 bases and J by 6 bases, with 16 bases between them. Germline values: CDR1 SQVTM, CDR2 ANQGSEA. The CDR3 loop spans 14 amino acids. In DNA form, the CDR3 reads TGCAGCGTTGTCCTGGGAATAGGGAGCAATGAGCAGTTCTTC. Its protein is CSVVLGIGSNEQFF.

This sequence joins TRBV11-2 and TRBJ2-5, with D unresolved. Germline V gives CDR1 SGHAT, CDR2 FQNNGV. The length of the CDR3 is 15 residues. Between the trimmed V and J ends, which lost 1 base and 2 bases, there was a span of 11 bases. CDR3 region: CASSLVSSNQETQYF. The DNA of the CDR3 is TGTGCCAGCAGCTTAGTCTCCTCCAATCAAGAGACCCAGTACTTC.

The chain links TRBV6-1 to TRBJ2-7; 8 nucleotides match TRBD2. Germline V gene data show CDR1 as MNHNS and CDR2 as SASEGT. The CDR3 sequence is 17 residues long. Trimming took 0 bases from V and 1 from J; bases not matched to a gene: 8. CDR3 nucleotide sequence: TGTGCCAGCAGTGAAGCGGTTAGCGGGGTTCTTTCCTACGAGCAGTACTTC. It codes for CASSEAVSGVLSYEQYF.

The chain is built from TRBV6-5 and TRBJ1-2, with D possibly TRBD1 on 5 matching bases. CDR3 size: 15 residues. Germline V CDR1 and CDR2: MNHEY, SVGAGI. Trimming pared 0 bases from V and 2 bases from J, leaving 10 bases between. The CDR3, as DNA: TGTGCCAGCAGTTACTCGGGGGTGACGAACTATGGCTACACCTTC. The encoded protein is CASSYSGVTNYGYTF.

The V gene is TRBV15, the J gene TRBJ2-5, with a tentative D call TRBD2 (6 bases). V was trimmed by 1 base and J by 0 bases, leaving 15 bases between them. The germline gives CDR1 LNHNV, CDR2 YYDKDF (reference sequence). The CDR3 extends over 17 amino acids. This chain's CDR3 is CATSRGEADRYQETQYF. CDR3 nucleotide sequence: TGTGCCACCAGCAGAGGGGAGGCAGATAGGTACCAAGAGACCCAGTACTTC.

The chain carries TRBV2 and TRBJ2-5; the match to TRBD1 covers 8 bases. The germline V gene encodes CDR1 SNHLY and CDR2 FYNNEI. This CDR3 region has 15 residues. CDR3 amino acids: CAIGIRGRSVETQYF. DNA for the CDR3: TGTGCAATCGGGATCAGGGGGCGAAGTGTGGAGACCCAGTACTTC.

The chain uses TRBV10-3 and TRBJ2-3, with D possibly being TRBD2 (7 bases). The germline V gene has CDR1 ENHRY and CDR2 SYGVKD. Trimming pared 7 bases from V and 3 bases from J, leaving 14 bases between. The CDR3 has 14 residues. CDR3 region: CAIKGGPSTDTQYF. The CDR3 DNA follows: TGTGCCATCAAGGGGGGGCCCTCGACAGATACGCAGTATTTT.

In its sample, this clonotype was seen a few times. The CDR3 loop reads CASSLEGGQIQETQYF. In DNA, the CDR3 is TGCGCCAGCAGCTTGGAGGGAGGACAAATACAAGAGACCCAGTACTTC. The chain links TRBV5-1 to TRBJ2-5; D is perhaps TRBD2 (6 bases). CDR1 and CDR2 from the germline V gene are SGHRS and YFSETQ. The CDR3 length is 16 residues. Trimming removed 0 bases at V and 2 bases at J, with 14 bases between.

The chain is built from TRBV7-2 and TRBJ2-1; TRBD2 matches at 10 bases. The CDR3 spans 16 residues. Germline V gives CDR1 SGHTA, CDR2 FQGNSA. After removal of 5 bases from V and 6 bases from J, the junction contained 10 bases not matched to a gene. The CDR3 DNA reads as TGTGCCAGCAGCCTCGAACTAGCGGGGCTTTCCAATGAGCAGTTCTTC. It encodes CASSLELAGLSNEQFF. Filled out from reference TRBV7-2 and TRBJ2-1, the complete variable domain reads GAGVSQSPSNKVTEKGKDVELRCDPISGHTALYWYRQSLGQGLEFLIYFQGNSAPDKSGLPSDRFSAERTGGSVSTLTIQRTQQEDSAVYLCASSLELAGLSNEQFFGPGTRLTVL.

CDR3 loop: CSARSPDRRYSNQPQHF. The CDR3 DNA sequence: TGCAGTGCTAGATCCCCGGACAGGAGGTATAGCAATCAGCCCCAGCATTTT. J is TRBJ1-5 and V is TRBV20-1; TRBD1 matches 7 bases. CDR3 length: 17 residues. With 2 bases clipped from V and 0 bases from J, the junction kept 10 bases outside the gene matches. The V gene's germline CDR1 is DFQATT and CDR2 SNEGSKA (reference sequence).

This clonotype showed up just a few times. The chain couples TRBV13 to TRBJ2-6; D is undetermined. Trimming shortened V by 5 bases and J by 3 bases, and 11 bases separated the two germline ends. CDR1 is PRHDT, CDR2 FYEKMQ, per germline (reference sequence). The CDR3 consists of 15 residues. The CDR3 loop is CASSPGPGGANVLTF. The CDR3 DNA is TGTGCCAGCAGCCCCGGCCCAGGTGGGGCCAACGTCCTGACTTTC.